The clone carrying this T cell receptor beta chain has only a few counts. Antigen unknown. TCRdb redid the calling of the 5' RACE reads with MiXCR, one entry per CDR3 protein. The sample lists 450,000 or so distinct CDR3 sequences, roughly a quarter occurring once. These data belong to a study of identical twins. Findings and caveats of the study: Invariant T cells like MAIT and iNKT could partly confound the zero-insertion analyses.

Germline V gene data show CDR1 as LGHDT and CDR2 as YNNKEL (reference sequence). This CDR3 is 15 amino acids long. The J segment lost 8 bases and the V segment lost 4 bases, leaving 5 bases of the junction unmatched. In addition, the sample was reused for a study of T cells expressing NK-cell markers. This second report adds: Sorted CD3+CD56+NKG2C+, CD3+CD56+NKG2C- and CD3+CD56-NKG2C+ T-cell subsets were beta-chain profiled. For a handful of donors, the dominant NKG2C+ clonotypes made up roughly 1.0-7.0% of their CD8+ T cells. Researchers report these clonotypes also headed the CD3+CD56-NKG2C+ fraction in four donors.

V gene TRBV3-1 combines with J gene TRBJ1-6; 10 nucleotides align to TRBD1. The source of this sequence is a woman in her late teens or twenties in good health. The sample taken for sequencing was CD4+ T cells sorted from blood. The CDR3 is CASSRAGTGDSPLHF. In DNA, the CDR3 is TGTGCCAGCAGCCGCGCCGGGACAGGGGATTCACCCCTCCACTTT.